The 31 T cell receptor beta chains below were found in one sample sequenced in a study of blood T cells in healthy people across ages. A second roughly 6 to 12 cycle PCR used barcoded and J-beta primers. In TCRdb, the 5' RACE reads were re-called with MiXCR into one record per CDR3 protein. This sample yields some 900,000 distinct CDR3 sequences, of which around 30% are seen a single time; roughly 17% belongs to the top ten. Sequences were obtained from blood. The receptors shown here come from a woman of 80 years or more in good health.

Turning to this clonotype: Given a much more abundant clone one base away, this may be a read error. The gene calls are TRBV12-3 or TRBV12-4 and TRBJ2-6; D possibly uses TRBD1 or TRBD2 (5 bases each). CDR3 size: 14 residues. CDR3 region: CASRRGAGANVRTF. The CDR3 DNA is TGTGCCAGCAGGAGGGGTGCTGGGGCCAACGTCCGGACTTTC.

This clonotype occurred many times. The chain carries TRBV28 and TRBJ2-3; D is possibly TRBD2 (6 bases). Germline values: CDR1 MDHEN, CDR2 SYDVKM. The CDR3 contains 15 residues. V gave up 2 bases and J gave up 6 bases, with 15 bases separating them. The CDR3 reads CASSLLLAQVDTQYF. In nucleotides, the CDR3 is TGTGCCAGCAGTTTACTTCTAGCGCAGGTGGATACGCAGTATTTT.

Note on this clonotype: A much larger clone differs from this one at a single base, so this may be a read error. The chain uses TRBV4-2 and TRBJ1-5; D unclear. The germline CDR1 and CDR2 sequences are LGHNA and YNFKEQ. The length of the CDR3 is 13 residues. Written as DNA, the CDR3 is TGTGTCAGCAGCCAGGAGGGTAATCAGCCCCAGCATTTT. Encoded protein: CVSSQEGNQPQHF.

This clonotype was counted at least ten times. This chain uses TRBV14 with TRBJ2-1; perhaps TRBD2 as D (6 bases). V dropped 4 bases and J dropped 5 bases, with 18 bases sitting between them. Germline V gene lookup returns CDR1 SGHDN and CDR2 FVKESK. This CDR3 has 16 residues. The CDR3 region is CASSPPWRGADNEQFF. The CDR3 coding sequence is TGTGCCAGCAGCCCTCCTTGGCGCGGGGCGGACAATGAGCAGTTCTTC.

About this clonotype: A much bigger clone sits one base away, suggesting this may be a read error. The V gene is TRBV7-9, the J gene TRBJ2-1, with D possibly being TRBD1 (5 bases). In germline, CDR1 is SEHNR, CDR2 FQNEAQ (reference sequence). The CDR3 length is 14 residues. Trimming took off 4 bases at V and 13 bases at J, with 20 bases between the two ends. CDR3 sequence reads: CASSWGSPQETQFF. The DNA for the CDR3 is TGTGCCAGCAGCTGGGGCAGCCCACAAGAGACCCAGTTCTTC. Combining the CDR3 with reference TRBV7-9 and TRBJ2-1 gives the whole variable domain DTGVSQNPRHKITKRGQNVTFRCDPISEHNRLYWYRQTLGQGPEFLTYFQNEAQLEKSRLLSDRFSAERPKGSFSTLEIQRTEQGDSAMYLCASSWGSPQETQFFGPGTRLTVL.

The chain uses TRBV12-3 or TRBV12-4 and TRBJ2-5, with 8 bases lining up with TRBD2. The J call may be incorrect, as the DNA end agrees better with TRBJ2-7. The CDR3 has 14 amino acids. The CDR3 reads CASSPAGEGYEQYF. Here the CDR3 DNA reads TGTGCCAGCAGTCCAGCGGGAGAGGGCTACGAGCAGTACTTC.

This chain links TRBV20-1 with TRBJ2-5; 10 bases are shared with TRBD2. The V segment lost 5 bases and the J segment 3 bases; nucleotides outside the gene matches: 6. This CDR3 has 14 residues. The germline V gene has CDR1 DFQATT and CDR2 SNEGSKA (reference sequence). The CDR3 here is CSAASGRIEETQYF. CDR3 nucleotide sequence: TGCAGTGCTGCTAGCGGGAGAATAGAAGAGACCCAGTACTTC.

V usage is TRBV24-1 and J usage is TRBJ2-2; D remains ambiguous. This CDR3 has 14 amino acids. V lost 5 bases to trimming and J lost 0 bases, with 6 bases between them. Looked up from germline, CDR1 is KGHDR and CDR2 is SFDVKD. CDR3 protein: CATSVAANTGELFF. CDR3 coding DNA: TGTGCCACCAGTGTAGCAGCGAACACCGGGGAGCTGTTTTTT.

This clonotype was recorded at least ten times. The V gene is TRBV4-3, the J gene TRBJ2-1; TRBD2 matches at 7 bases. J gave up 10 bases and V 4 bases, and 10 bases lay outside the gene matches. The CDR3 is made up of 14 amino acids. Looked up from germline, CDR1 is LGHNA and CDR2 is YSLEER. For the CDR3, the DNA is TGCGCCAGCAGCCGGGTAGCGGGCGCTAAGGAGCAGTTCTTC. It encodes CASSRVAGAKEQFF.

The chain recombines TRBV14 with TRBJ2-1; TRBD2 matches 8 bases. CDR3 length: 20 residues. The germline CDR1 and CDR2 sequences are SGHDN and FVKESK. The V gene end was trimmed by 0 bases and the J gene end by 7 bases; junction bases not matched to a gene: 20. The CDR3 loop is CASSQDSRDWLAGFGNEQFF. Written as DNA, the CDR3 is TGTGCCAGCAGCCAAGACAGTAGGGATTGGCTAGCGGGTTTCGGTAATGAGCAGTTCTTC.

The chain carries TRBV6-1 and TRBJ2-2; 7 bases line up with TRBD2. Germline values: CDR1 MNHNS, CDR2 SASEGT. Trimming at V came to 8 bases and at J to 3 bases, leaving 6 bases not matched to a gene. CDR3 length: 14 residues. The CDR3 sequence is CASRGLRDTGELFF. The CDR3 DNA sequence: TGTGCCAGCCGGGGACTACGGGACACCGGGGAGCTGTTTTTT.

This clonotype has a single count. The CDR3, as DNA: TGTGCCAGCAGCTCACGACAGGTCGCGAACACCGGGGAGCTGTTTTTT. Translation: CASSSRQVANTGELFF. The V and J genes are TRBV7-6 and TRBJ2-2; maybe TRBD1 (6 bases). The germline V and J ends were trimmed by 4 bases and 0 bases, with 12 bases remaining between them. CDR1 and CDR2 from the germline V gene are SGHVS and FNYEAQ. The length of the CDR3 is 16 residues.

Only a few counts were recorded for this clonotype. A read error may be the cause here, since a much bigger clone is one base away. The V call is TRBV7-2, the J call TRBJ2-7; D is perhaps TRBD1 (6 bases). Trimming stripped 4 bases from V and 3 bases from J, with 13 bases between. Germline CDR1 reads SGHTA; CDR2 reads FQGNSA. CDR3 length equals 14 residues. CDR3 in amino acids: CASSSHGTFYEQYF. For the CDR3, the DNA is TGTGCCAGCAGCTCTCATGGGACATTCTACGAGCAGTACTTC.

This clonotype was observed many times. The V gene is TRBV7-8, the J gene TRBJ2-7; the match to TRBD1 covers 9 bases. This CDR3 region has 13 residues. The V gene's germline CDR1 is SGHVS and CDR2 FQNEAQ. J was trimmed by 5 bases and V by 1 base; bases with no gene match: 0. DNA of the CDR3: TGTGCCAGCAGCTTAGGGGACAGGGACGAGCAGTACTTC. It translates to CASSLGDRDEQYF.

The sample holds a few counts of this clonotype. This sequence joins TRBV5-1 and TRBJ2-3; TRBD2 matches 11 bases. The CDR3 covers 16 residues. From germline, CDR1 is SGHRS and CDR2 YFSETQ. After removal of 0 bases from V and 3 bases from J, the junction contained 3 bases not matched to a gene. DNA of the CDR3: TGCGCCAGCAGCTTGGAAGCTAGCGGGGGGACAGATACGCAGTATTTT. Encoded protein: CASSLEASGGTDTQYF. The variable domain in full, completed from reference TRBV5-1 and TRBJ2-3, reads KAGVTQTPRYLIKTRGQQVTLSCSPISGHRSVSWYQQTPGQGLQFLFEYFSETQRNKGNFPGRFSGRQFSNSRSEMNVSTLELGDSALYLCASSLEASGGTDTQYFGPGTRLTVL.

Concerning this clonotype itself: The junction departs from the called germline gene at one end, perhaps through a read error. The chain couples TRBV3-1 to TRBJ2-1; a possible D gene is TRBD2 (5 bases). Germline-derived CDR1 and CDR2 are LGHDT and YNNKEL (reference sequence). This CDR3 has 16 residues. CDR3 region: CASSQDGSGSYNERFF. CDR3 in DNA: TGTGCCAGCAGCCAAGACGGTTCTGGGAGTTACAATGAGCGGTTCTTC.

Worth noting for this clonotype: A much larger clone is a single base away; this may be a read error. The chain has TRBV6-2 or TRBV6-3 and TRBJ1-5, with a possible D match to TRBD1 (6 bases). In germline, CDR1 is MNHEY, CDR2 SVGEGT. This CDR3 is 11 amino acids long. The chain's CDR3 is CATGGNRPQHF. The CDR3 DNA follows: TGTGCCACCGGGGGCAATCGGCCCCAGCATTTT.

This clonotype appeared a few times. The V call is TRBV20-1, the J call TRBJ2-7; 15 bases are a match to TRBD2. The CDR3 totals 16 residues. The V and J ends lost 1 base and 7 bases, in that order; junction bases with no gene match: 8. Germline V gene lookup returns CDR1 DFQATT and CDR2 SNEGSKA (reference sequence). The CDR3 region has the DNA TGCAGTGCTAGAGGGACTAGCGGGGGGGAATGGAGGGAGCAGTACTTC. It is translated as CSARGTSGGEWREQYF.

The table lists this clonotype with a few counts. CDR3 in amino acids: CASSLAVGNTIYF. CDR3 nucleotide sequence: TGTGCCAGCAGCTTAGCGGTCGGAAACACCATATATTTT. The V call is TRBV7-9, the J call TRBJ1-3; D gene unclear. The CDR3 totals 13 residues. The ends were cut back, 0 bases at V and 4 bases at J, with 4 bases in the middle. From germline, CDR1 is SEHNR and CDR2 FQNEAQ (reference sequence).

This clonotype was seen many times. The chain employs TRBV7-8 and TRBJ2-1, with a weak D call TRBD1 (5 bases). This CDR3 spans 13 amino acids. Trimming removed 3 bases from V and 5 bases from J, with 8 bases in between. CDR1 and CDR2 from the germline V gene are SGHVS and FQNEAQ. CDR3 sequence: CASSFDRNNEQFF. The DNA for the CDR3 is TGTGCCAGCAGCTTCGACAGAAACAATGAGCAGTTCTTC.

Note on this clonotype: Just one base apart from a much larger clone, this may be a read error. The CDR3 DNA follows: TGTGCCAGCAGAGGAGGACCCAATCAGTCCCAGCATTTT. Translating it yields CASRGGPNQSQHF. J is TRBJ1-5 and V is TRBV7-2, with D hard to call. The CDR3 has 13 residues. Germline V gene data show CDR1 as SGHTA and CDR2 as FQGNSA.

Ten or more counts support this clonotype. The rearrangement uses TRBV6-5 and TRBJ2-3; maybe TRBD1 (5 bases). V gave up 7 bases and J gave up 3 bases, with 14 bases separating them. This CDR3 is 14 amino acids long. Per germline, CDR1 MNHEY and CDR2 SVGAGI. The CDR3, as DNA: TGTGCCAGCACTCCGGGTTCAGGGACAGATACGCAGTATTTT. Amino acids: CASTPGSGTDTQYF.

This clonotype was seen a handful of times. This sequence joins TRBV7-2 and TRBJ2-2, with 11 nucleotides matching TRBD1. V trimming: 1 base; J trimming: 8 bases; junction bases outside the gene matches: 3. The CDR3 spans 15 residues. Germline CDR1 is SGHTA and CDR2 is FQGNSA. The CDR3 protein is CASSLGTGGLGELFF. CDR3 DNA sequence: TGTGCCAGCAGCTTAGGGACAGGGGGCTTAGGGGAGCTGTTTTTT.

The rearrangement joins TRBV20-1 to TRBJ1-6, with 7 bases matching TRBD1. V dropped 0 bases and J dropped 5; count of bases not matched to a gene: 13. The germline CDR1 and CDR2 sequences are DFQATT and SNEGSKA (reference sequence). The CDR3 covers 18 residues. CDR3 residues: CSARDSKTGQGNNSPLHF. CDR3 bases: TGCAGTGCTAGAGATTCTAAGACAGGGCAAGGGAATAATTCACCCCTCCACTTT.

Here the CDR3 reads CAWSLARGFNYGYTF. DNA for the CDR3: TGTGCCTGGAGCTTGGCCAGGGGGTTTAACTATGGCTACACCTTC. The chain uses TRBV30 and TRBJ1-2; TRBD1 matches 7 bases. Germline lookup yields CDR1 GTSNPN and CDR2 SVGIG (reference sequence). The junction had 8 bases not matched to a gene; V was cut back by 3 bases and J by 1 base. The CDR3 has 15 residues.

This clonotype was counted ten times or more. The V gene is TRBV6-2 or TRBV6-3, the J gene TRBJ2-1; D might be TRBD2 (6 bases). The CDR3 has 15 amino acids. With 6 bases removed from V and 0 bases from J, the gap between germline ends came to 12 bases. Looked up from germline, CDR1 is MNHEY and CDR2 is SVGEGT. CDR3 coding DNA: TGTGCCAGCAGCCTACTAGCACCCTCCTACAATGAGCAGTTCTTC. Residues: CASSLLAPSYNEQFF.

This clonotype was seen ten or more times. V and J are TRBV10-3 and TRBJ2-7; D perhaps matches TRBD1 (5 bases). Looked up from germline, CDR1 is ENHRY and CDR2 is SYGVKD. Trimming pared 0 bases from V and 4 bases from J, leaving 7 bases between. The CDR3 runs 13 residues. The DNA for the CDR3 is TGTGCCATCAGTGAGTCGAGACAGTACGAGCAGTACTTC. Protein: CAISESRQYEQYF.

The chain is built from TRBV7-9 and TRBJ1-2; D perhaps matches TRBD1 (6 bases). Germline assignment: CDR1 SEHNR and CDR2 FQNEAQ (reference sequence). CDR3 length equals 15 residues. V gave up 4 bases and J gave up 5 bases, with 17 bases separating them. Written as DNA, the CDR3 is TGTGCCAGCAGCTCCCAACTGGGGCAGGGGTATGGCTACACCTTC. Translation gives CASSSQLGQGYGYTF. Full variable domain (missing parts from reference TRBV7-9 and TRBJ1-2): DTGVSQNPRHKITKRGQNVTFRCDPISEHNRLYWYRQTLGQGPEFLTYFQNEAQLEKSRLLSDRFSAERPKGSFSTLEIQRTEQGDSAMYLCASSSQLGQGYGYTFGSGTRLTVV.

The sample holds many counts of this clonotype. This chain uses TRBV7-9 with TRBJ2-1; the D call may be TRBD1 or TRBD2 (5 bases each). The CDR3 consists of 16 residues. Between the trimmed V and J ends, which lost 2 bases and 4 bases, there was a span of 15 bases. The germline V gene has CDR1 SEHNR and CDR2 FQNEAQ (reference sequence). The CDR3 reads CASSLNAGTPYNEQFF. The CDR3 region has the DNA TGTGCCAGCAGCTTAAATGCTGGGACCCCATACAATGAGCAGTTCTTC.

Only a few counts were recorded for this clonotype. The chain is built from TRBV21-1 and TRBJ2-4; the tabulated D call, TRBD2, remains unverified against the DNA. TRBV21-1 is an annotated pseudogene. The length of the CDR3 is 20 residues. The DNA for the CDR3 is TGTGCCAGCAGCAAAGTGGGCCTAGCGGGTTCACAGATAGCCAAAAACATTCAGTACTTC. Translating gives CASSKVGLAGSQIAKNIQYF.

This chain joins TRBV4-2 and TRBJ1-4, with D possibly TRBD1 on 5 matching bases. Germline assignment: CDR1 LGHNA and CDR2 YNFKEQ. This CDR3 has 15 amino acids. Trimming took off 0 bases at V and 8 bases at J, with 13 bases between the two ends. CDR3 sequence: CASSQDSGRSEKLFF. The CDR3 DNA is TGTGCCAGCAGCCAAGATTCAGGGCGGTCGGAAAAACTGTTTTTT.